What follows is one TCR beta chain and its context. Antigen specificity is unknown. These data belong to a study of cytomegalovirus exposure and HLA in healthy donors. Across the study: The same platform was used for the 95 to 150 validation repertoires and the roughly 680 first-cohort repertoires, a later analysis reported. Study-level findings and limits: According to a subsequent analysis, TCR clusters identified in the first cohort showed a tendency to co-occur across the approximately 120 validation repertoires. The authors listed 150 or so TCR beta chains as cytomegalovirus-associated. Specific recognition of CMV antigens was confirmed in vitro for a few chains (all CMV-associated).

Repertoires were generated with immunoSEQ multiplex PCR, while TCRdb's copy carries only in-frame clones and drops some. This table has 250,000 to 400,000 clones, roughly 90% appearing once. The CDR3 is made up of 14 amino acids. Germline loops: CDR1 MNHEY, CDR2 SVGAGI. The V segment lost 7 bases and the J segment 6 bases; nucleotides outside the gene matches: 11. Sequencing was performed on PBMCs. This chain connects TRBV6-5 to TRBJ2-7; 8 nucleotides match TRBD1. The clonotype originates from a man between 25 and 39 years old in good health and CMV-seronegative. The DNA of the CDR3 is TGTGCCAGCATCAAAGGGTACACAGGGGGCGAGCAGTACTTC. This gives the protein CASIKGYTGGEQYF.